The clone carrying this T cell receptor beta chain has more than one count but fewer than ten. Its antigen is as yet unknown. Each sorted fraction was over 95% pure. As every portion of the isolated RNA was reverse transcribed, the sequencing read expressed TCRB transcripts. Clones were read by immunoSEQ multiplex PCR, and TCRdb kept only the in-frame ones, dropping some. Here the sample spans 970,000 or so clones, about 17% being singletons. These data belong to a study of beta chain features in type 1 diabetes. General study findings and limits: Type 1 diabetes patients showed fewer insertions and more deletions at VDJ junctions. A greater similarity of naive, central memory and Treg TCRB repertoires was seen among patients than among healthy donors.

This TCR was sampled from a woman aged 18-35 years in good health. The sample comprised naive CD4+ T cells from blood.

CDR3 protein: CASSFATGGSYEQYF. CDR3 coding DNA: TGTGCCAGCAGTTTCGCTACAGGGGGCTCATACGAGCAGTACTTC. This chain links TRBV28 with TRBJ2-7; 9 bases match TRBD1. Germline trimming cut 3 bases from V and 4 bases from J; bases unmatched to any gene: 7. Germline CDR1 is MDHEN and CDR2 is SYDVKM. The CDR3 spans 15 residues.